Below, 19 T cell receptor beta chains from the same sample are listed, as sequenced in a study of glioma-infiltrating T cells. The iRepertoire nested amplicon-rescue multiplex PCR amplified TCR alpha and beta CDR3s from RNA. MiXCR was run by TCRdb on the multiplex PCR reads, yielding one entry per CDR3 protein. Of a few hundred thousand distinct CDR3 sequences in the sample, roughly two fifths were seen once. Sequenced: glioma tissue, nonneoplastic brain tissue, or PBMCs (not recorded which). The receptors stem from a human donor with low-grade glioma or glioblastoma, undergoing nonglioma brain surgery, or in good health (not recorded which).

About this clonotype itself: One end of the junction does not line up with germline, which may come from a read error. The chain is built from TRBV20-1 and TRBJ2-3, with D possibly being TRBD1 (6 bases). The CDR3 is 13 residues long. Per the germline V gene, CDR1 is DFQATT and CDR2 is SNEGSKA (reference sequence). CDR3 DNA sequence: TGCAGTGCGTACAGGGAGAACTTAGATACGCGGTATTTT. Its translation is CSAYRENLDTRYF.

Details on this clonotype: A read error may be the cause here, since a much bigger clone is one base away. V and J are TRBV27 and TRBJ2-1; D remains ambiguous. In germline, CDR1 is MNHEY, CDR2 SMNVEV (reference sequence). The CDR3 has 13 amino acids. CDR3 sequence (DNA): TGTGCCAGCAGTCACGACTCGCACAATGAGCAGCTCTTC. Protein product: CASSHDSHNEQLF.

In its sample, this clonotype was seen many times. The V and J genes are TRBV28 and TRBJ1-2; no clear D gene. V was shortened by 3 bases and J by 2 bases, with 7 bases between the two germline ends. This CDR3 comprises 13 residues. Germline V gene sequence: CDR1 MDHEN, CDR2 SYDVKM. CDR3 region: CASSFRVNYGYTF. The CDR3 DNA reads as TGTGCCAGCAGTTTTCGGGTCAACTATGGCTACACCTTC.

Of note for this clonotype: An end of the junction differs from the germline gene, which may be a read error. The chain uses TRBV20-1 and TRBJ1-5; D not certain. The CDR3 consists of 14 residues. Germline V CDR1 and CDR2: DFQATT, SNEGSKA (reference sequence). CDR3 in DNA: TGCAGTGCTAGATCCCGTTACGACCCTCAGCCCCGGCATTTT. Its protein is CSARSRYDPQPRHF.

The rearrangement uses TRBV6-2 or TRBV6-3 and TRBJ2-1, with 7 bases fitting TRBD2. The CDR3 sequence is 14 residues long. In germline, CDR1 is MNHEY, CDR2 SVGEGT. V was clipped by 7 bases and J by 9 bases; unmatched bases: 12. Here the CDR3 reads CASTMTAGVVEQFF. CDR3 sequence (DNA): TGTGCCAGCACCATGACGGCGGGAGTGGTTGAGCAGTTCTTC.

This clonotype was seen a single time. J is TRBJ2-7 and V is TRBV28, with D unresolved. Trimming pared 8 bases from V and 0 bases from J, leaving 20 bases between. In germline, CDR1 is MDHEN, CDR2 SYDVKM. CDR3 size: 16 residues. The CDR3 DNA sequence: TGTGCCAGCCGAAAAGGCCCCCGGGTTTTCTCCTACGAGCAGTACTTC. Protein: CASRKGPRVFSYEQYF.

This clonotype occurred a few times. The CDR3 region has the DNA TGCAGTGCTAGAGATCCGATTGGAACCTACGAGCAGTACTTC. Amino acids: CSARDPIGTYEQYF. The gene calls are TRBV20-1 and TRBJ2-7, with D unclear. Trimming cost V 0 bases and J 2 bases, with 11 bases left between them. The CDR3 has 14 amino acids. CDR1 is DFQATT, CDR2 SNEGSKA, per germline (reference sequence).

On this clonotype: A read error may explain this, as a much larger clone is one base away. This CDR3 is CATSPGANTEAFF. The CDR3 nucleotides are TGTGCCACCTCCCCTGGTGCGAACACTGAAGCTTTCTTT. This rearrangement joins TRBV6-2 or TRBV6-3 to TRBJ1-1, with D unclear. The CDR3 loop spans 13 amino acids. CDR1 MNHEY and CDR2 SVGEGT come from the germline V gene. V was clipped by 10 bases and J by 1 base, with 13 bases between them.

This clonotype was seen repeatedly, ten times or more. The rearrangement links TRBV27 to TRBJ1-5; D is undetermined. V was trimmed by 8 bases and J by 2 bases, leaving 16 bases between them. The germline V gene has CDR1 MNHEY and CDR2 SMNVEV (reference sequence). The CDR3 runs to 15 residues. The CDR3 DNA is TGTGCCAGCGGACTGCTACCTGCGGGCAATCAGCCCCAGCATTTT. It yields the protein CASGLLPAGNQPQHF.

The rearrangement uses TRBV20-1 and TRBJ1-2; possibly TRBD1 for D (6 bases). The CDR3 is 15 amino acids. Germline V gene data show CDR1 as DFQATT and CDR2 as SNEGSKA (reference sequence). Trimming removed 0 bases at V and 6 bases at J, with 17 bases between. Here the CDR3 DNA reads TGCAGTGCTAGAGATCCCGGACAGAGGGCACATGGCTACACCTTC. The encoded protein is CSARDPGQRAHGYTF.

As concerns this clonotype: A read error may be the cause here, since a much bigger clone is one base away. The CDR3 loop is CAISISGSSYEQYF. The DNA for the CDR3 is TGTGCCATCAGCATTAGCGGAAGCTCCTACGAGCAGTACTTC. This chain uses TRBV10-3 with TRBJ2-7, with a tentative D call TRBD2 (6 bases). Per germline, CDR1 ENHRY and CDR2 SYGVKD. The CDR3 is 14 amino acids. Trimming cost V 6 bases and J 0 bases, with 12 bases left between them.

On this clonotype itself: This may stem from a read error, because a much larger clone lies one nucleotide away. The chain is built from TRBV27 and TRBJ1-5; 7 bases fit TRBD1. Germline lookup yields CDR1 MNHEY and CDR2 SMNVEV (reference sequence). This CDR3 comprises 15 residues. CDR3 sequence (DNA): TGTGCCAGCAGTTTAAGCAGGGGGTCCAATCAGCCCCGGCATTTT. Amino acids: CASSLSRGSNQPRHF.

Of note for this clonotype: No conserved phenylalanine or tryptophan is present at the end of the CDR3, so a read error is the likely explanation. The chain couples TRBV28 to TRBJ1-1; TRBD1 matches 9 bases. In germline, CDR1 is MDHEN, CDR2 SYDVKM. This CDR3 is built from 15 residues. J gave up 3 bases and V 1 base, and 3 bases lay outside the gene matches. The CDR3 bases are TGTGCCAGCAGTTTATTGGACAGGGGAGACACTGAAGCTTTCCTT. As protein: CASSLLDRGDTEAFL.

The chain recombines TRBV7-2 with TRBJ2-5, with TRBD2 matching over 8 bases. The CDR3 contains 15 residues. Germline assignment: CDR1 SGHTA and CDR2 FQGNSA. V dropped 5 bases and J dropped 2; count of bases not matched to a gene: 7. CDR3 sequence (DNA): TGTGCCAGCAGCCCCGGGGGGGGGCGGCAAGAGACCCAGTACTTC. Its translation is CASSPGGGRQETQYF.

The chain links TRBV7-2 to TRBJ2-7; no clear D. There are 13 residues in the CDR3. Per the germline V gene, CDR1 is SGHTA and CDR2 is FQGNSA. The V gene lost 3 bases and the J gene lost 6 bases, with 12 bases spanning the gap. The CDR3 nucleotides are TGTGCCAGCAGCTTGGTATTTACGGGCGAGCAGTACTTC. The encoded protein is CASSLVFTGEQYF.

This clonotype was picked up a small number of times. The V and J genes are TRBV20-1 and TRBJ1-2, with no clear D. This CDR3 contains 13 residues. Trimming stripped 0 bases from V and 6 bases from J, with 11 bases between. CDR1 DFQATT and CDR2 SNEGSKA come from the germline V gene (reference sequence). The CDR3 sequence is CSAREREADGYTF. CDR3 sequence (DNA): TGCAGTGCTAGAGAGAGGGAGGCGGATGGCTACACCTTC.

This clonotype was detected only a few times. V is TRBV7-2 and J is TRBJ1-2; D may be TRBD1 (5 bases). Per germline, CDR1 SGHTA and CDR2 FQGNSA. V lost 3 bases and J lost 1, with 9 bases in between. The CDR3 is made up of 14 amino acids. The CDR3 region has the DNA TGTGCCAGCAGCTTCGGGGGTAATAACTATGGCTACACCTTC. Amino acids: CASSFGGNNYGYTF. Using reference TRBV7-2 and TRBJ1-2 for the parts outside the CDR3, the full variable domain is GAGVSQSPSNKVTEKGKDVELRCDPISGHTALYWYRQSLGQGLEFLIYFQGNSAPDKSGLPSDRFSAERTGGSVSTLTIQRTQQEDSAVYLCASSFGGNNYGYTFGSGTRLTVV.

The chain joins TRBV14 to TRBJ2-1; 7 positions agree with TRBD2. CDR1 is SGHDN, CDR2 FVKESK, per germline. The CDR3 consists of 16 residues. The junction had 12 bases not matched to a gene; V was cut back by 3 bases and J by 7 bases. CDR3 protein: CASSQVGRHPGNEQFF. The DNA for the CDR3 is TGTGCCAGCAGCCAGGTCGGGAGGCACCCGGGGAATGAGCAGTTCTTC.

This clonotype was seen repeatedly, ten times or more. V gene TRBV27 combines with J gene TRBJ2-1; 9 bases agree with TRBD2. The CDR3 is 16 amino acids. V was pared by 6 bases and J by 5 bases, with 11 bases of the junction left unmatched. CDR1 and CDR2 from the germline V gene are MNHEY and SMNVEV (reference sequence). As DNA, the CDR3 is TGTGCCAGCAGAACCCTAGCGGGAATGTGGAACAATGAGCAGTTCTTC. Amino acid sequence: CASRTLAGMWNNEQFF.